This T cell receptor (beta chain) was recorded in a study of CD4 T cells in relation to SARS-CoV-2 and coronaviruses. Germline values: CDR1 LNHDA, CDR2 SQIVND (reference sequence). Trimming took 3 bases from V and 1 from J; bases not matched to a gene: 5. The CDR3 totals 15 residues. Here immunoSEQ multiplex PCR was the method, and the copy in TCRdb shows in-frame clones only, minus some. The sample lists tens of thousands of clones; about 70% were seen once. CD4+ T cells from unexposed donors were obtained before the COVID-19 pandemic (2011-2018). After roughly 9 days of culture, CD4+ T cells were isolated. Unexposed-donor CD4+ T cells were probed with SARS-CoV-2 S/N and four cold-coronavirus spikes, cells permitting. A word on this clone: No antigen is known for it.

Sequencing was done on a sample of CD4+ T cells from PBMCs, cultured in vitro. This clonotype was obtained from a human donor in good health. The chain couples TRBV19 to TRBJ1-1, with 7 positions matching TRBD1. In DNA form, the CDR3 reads TGTGCCAGTAGTATCCGGGACAGAGCGAACACTGAAGCTTTCTTT. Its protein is CASSIRDRANTEAFF.